This T cell receptor beta chain was sequenced for a study of T cell responses to AZD1222 COVID-19 vaccine. General study results and limits: CD4 TCRs linked to vaccination spanned spike, dominating at 160-218 and 743-854.

With respect to this clone: Its antigen is unidentified.

Libraries were prepared by immunoSEQ multiplex PCR; TCRdb keeps only in-frame clonotypes and omits some of them. The table includes about 66,000 clones, over 75% detected once. Losses at the gene ends were 1 base for V and 6 bases for J; bases not matched to a gene: 5. The CDR3 has 15 amino acids. Germline V lookup: CDR1 SGHAT, CDR2 FQNNGV. This TCR came from an adult in good health. V gene TRBV11-2 combines with J gene TRBJ2-1; 8 nucleotides align to TRBD2. This specimen was peripheral blood, taken on day 0 of AZD1222 vaccination. The chain's CDR3 is CASSLAGGSINEQFF. DNA of the CDR3: TGTGCCAGCAGCTTAGCGGGGGGGTCCATCAATGAGCAGTTCTTC.